The rows below give T cell receptor beta chains drawn from one sample of a study of T cells in tuberculosis. Profiled with immunoSEQ multiplex PCR; TCRdb holds only in-frame clones, not every one. The repertoire holds about 20,000 clones, with around 89% as singletons. The sequenced sample was PBMCs. The source of these receptors is a donor aged 10 to 29 with latent tuberculosis or without tuberculosis infection. The CDR3 runs from the conserved cysteine through the conserved F or W. The order of the fields is CDR3 protein, CDR3 DNA, V gene, D gene, J gene, clone size. A D gene is named only where the DNA matches it firmly. Size is omitted from some rows. Given values are once, few, many or a class for expanded clones.

CDR3aa: CASSPGGNQPQHF
CDR3nt: TGCGCCAGCAGCCCCGGGGGCAATCAGCCCCAGCATTTT
v_gene: TRBV5-1
d_gene: -
j_gene: TRBJ1-5
abundance: -

CDR3aa: CASSLGLAGASEIYEQYF
CDR3nt: TGTGCCAGCAGCTTAGGTCTAGCGGGGGCCTCTGAGATCTACGAGCAGTACTTC
v_gene: TRBV7-6
d_gene: TRBD2
j_gene: TRBJ2-7
abundance: -

CDR3aa: CASRLPRTGGPYEQYF
CDR3nt: TGTGCCAGCAGGTTGCCAAGGACAGGGGGCCCCTACGAGCAGTACTTC
v_gene: TRBV14
d_gene: TRBD1
j_gene: TRBJ2-7
abundance: -

CDR3aa: CASSSQGQETQYF
CDR3nt: TGTGCCAGCAGCTCGCAGGGGCAAGAGACCCAGTACTTC
v_gene: TRBV7-2
d_gene: -
j_gene: TRBJ2-5
abundance: -

CDR3aa: CASTDSPGQETQYF
CDR3nt: TGTGCCAGTACGGACTCCCCTGGGCAAGAGACCCAGTACTTC
v_gene: TRBV19
d_gene: -
j_gene: TRBJ2-5
abundance: -

CDR3aa: CASTLKPGIEAFF
CDR3nt: TGTGCCAGCACCCTCAAACCGGGAATCGAAGCTTTCTTT
v_gene: TRBV27
d_gene: -
j_gene: TRBJ1-1
abundance: -

CDR3aa: CASSQAKPETQYF
CDR3nt: TGCGCCAGCAGCCAAGCCAAGCCAGAGACCCAGTACTTC
v_gene: TRBV4-1
d_gene: -
j_gene: TRBJ2-5
abundance: -

CDR3aa: CASRPEGTELSYEQYF
CDR3nt: TGCGCCAGCAGACCCGAAGGGACAGAGCTCTCCTACGAGCAGTACTTC
v_gene: TRBV5-1
d_gene: TRBD1
j_gene: TRBJ2-7
abundance: -

CDR3aa: CASSLGQETDTQYF
CDR3nt: TGTGCCAGCAGCTTAGGACAGGAGACAGATACGCAGTATTTT
v_gene: TRBV11-3
d_gene: -
j_gene: TRBJ2-3
abundance: -

CDR3aa: CASSPEAGGRETQYF
CDR3nt: TGTGCCAGCTCACCAGAAGCGGGGGGGCGTGAGACCCAGTACTTC
v_gene: TRBV18
d_gene: TRBD2
j_gene: TRBJ2-5
abundance: -

CDR3aa: CASSQQDRRDTEAFF
CDR3nt: TGCGCCAGCAGCCAGCAAGACAGAAGAGACACTGAAGCTTTCTTT
v_gene: TRBV4-1
d_gene: -
j_gene: TRBJ1-1
abundance: -

CDR3aa: CASRNTNLGYGYTF
CDR3nt: TGTGCCAGCAGAAACACAAATCTTGGCTATGGCTACACCTTC
v_gene: TRBV6-4
d_gene: -
j_gene: TRBJ1-2
abundance: -

CDR3aa: CASSPGVEIYGYTF
CDR3nt: TGTGCCAGCAGCCCCGGGGTCGAAATCTATGGCTACACCTTC
v_gene: TRBV7-2
d_gene: -
j_gene: TRBJ1-2
abundance: -

CDR3aa: CATSRDLAGTTSYEQYF
CDR3nt: TGTGCCACCAGCAGAGATCTGGCGGGTACCACCTCCTACGAGCAGTACTTC
v_gene: TRBV15
d_gene: -
j_gene: TRBJ2-7
abundance: -

CDR3aa: CASSYPGQGSVGTIYF
CDR3nt: TGTGCCAGCAGCTACCCCGGACAGGGGAGTGTTGGCACCATATATTTT
v_gene: TRBV7-2
d_gene: TRBD1
j_gene: TRBJ1-3
abundance: -

CDR3aa: CATSVGLGYGYTF
CDR3nt: TGTGCCACTTCAGTGGGCCTGGGCTATGGCTACACCTTC
v_gene: TRBV2
d_gene: -
j_gene: TRBJ1-2
abundance: -

CDR3aa: CASSIVDSNQPQHF
CDR3nt: TGTGCCAGTAGTATAGTAGATAGCAATCAGCCCCAGCATTTT
v_gene: TRBV19
d_gene: -
j_gene: TRBJ1-5
abundance: -

CDR3aa: CASRGQVEGTGELFF
CDR3nt: TGTGCCAGCAGGGGACAGGTTGAGGGGACCGGGGAGCTGTTTTTT
v_gene: TRBV28
d_gene: TRBD1
j_gene: TRBJ2-2
abundance: -

CDR3aa: CASSLANRVPQYF
CDR3nt: TGTGCCAGCAGCTTAGCGAATCGGGTTCCGCAGTATTTT
v_gene: TRBV7-8
d_gene: -
j_gene: TRBJ2-3
abundance: -

CDR3aa: CASSYRDLEYF
CDR3nt: TGTGCCAGCAGTTACCGGGACTTAGAGTACTTC
v_gene: TRBV6-6
d_gene: -
j_gene: TRBJ2-5
abundance: -

CDR3aa: CASSQSGLAAHNEQFF
CDR3nt: TGCGCCAGCAGCCAGTCGGGACTAGCGGCACACAATGAGCAGTTCTTC
v_gene: TRBV4-1
d_gene: TRBD2
j_gene: TRBJ2-1
abundance: -

CDR3aa: CASSLSWARQETQYF
CDR3nt: TGTGCCAGCAGTTTATCTTGGGCAAGACAAGAGACCCAGTACTTC
v_gene: TRBV27
d_gene: -
j_gene: TRBJ2-5
abundance: -

CDR3aa: CASSQGLVSNYGYTF
CDR3nt: TGCGCCAGCAGCCAAGGGCTGGTCTCTAACTATGGCTACACCTTC
v_gene: TRBV4-1
d_gene: -
j_gene: TRBJ1-2
abundance: once

CDR3aa: CASSFLGRGKFF
CDR3nt: TGTGCCAGCAGTTTTTTAGGGCGGGGGAAGTTCTTC
v_gene: TRBV27
d_gene: TRBD2
j_gene: TRBJ2-1
abundance: -

CDR3aa: CASSGTGQVGPGELFF
CDR3nt: TGTGCCAGCAGTGGCACGGGACAGGTCGGACCCGGGGAGCTGTTTTTT
v_gene: TRBV25-1
d_gene: TRBD1
j_gene: TRBJ2-2
abundance: -

CDR3aa: CASIRTQMNTEAFF
CDR3nt: TGTGCCAGTATTAGGACACAGATGAACACTGAAGCTTTCTTT
v_gene: TRBV28
d_gene: -
j_gene: TRBJ1-1
abundance: -

CDR3aa: CASSSQGNTEAFF
CDR3nt: TGTGCCAGCAGTAGCCAGGGGAACACTGAAGCTTTCTTT
v_gene: TRBV2
d_gene: -
j_gene: TRBJ1-1
abundance: -

CDR3aa: CASSFSGSGGTNTQYF
CDR3nt: TGTGCCAGCAGCTTCTCTGGTAGCGGGGGGACGAATACGCAGTATTTT
v_gene: TRBV11-2
d_gene: TRBD2
j_gene: TRBJ2-3
abundance: -

CDR3aa: CSVEGGGINYGYTF
CDR3nt: TGCAGCGTTGAGGGAGGGGGAATTAACTATGGCTACACCTTC
v_gene: TRBV29-1
d_gene: -
j_gene: TRBJ1-2
abundance: -

CDR3aa: CASSLAGSSGAFF
CDR3nt: TGCGCCAGCAGCTTGGCGGGGTCTTCTGGAGCTTTCTTT
v_gene: TRBV5-1
d_gene: -
j_gene: TRBJ1-1
abundance: -

CDR3aa: CATSRGPKGYNEQFF
CDR3nt: TGTGCCACCAGCAGAGGACCGAAGGGGTACAATGAGCAGTTCTTC
v_gene: TRBV15
d_gene: -
j_gene: TRBJ2-1
abundance: once

CDR3aa: CATQARGLSEAFF
CDR3nt: TGTGCCACTCAGGCCAGGGGTCTCTCTGAAGCTTTCTTT
v_gene: TRBV25-1
d_gene: -
j_gene: TRBJ1-1
abundance: -

CDR3aa: CASSSVGQGRQETQYF
CDR3nt: TGTGCCAGCAGCTCGGTCGGCCAGGGGAGACAAGAGACCCAGTACTTC
v_gene: TRBV5-6
d_gene: -
j_gene: TRBJ2-5
abundance: -

CDR3aa: CASSGTQNQETQYF
CDR3nt: TGCGCCAGCAGCGGGACTCAGAATCAAGAGACCCAGTACTTC
v_gene: TRBV5-1
d_gene: -
j_gene: TRBJ2-5
abundance: -

CDR3aa: CASSSVWDRGRRAQETQYF
CDR3nt: TGTGCCAGCAGCTCTGTTTGGGACAGGGGGCGAAGGGCCCAAGAGACCCAGTACTTC
v_gene: TRBV13
d_gene: TRBD1
j_gene: TRBJ2-5
abundance: -

CDR3aa: CASRWEGNTEAFF
CDR3nt: TGTGCCAGCAGGTGGGAGGGGAACACTGAAGCTTTCTTT
v_gene: TRBV6-5
d_gene: -
j_gene: TRBJ1-1
abundance: -

CDR3aa: CASSERGQETQYF
CDR3nt: TGTGCCAGCAGTGAGCGGGGCCAAGAGACCCAGTACTTC
v_gene: TRBV2
d_gene: -
j_gene: TRBJ2-5
abundance: -

CDR3aa: CSSDGRGGTDTQYF
CDR3nt: TGCAGCTCCGACGGGCGGGGGGGCACAGATACGCAGTATTTT
v_gene: TRBV29-1
d_gene: TRBD2
j_gene: TRBJ2-3
abundance: once

CDR3aa: CASSLSGLARNYF
CDR3nt: TGTGCCAGCAGTTTATCGGGACTAGCGAGAAACTATTTT
v_gene: TRBV27
d_gene: TRBD2
j_gene: TRBJ2-3
abundance: -

CDR3aa: CASSTLLQGTEAFF
CDR3nt: TGTGCCAGCAGCACATTACTGCAGGGGACTGAAGCTTTCTTT
v_gene: TRBV27
d_gene: -
j_gene: TRBJ1-1
abundance: -

CDR3aa: CASSLVIQGATEAFF
CDR3nt: TGCGCCAGCAGCTTGGTAATCCAGGGGGCCACTGAAGCTTTCTTT
v_gene: TRBV5-1
d_gene: TRBD1
j_gene: TRBJ1-1
abundance: -

CDR3aa: CASSHQDLYRDGTDTQYF
CDR3nt: TGTGCCAGCTCCCACCAGGACCTATACAGGGATGGCACAGATACGCAGTATTTT
v_gene: TRBV18
d_gene: -
j_gene: TRBJ2-3
abundance: -